Listed below are T cell receptor beta chains from one sample, sequenced in a study of T cell repertoires in cytomegalovirus infection. TCRdb re-called the reads with MiXCR, one entry per CDR3 protein. In the table there are about 920,000 distinct CDR3 sequences, 31% of which are singletons. Which antigens these TCRs recognize remains unknown. Sequenced material: cultured CD8+ T cells from PBMCs, taken from culture after CMV antigen stimulation. These receptors all stem from a human donor in good health (CMV status not recorded). Some clones in this sample may be carry-over from other donors' samples. The CDR3 runs from the conserved cysteine through the conserved F or W. Each record gives: CDR3 protein, CDR3 DNA, J gene, V gene, D gene, clone size. A D gene is named only where the DNA matches it firmly. Size tells how often a clone was seen (once, few, many) or the class of an expanded clone, and some rows leave it out.

CDR3 protein: CASSYIDREYGYTF; CDR3 DNA: TGTGCCAGCAGTTACATAGACAGGGAATATGGCTACACCTTC; J gene: TRBJ1-2; V gene: TRBV6-6; D gene: TRBD1; clone size: -
CDR3 protein: CASKGLPGLAGGPVETQYF; CDR3 DNA: TGTGCCAGCAAAGGTCTTCCGGGACTAGCGGGGGGGCCGGTGGAGACCCAGTACTTC; J gene: TRBJ2-5; V gene: TRBV25-1; D gene: TRBD2; clone size: few
CDR3 protein: CASSDPGGLENEKLFF; CDR3 DNA: TGTGCCAGTAGCGACCCAGGGGGCCTGGAGAATGAAAAACTGTTTTTT; J gene: TRBJ1-4; V gene: TRBV19; D gene: TRBD1; clone size: once
CDR3 protein: CASSLDGIDTQYF; CDR3 DNA: TGTGCCAGCAGCCTCGACGGAATAGATACGCAGTATTTT; J gene: TRBJ2-3; V gene: TRBV7-9; D gene: -; clone size: few
CDR3 protein: CAITLGANQPQHF; CDR3 DNA: TGTGCCATAACCCTGGGGGCCAATCAGCCCCAGCATTTT; J gene: TRBJ1-5; V gene: TRBV2; D gene: -; clone size: -
CDR3 protein: CASSLIAGGRETQYF; CDR3 DNA: TGTGCCAGCAGCTTAATAGCGGGGGGGCGTGAGACCCAGTACTTC; J gene: TRBJ2-5; V gene: TRBV7-6; D gene: TRBD2; clone size: many
CDR3 protein: CASSQGQASYNSPLHF; CDR3 DNA: TGCGCCAGCAGCCAAGGACAGGCCTCATATAATTCACCCCTCCACTTT; J gene: TRBJ1-6; V gene: TRBV4-3; D gene: -; clone size: once
CDR3 protein: CASSQVELICEAFF; CDR3 DNA: TGCGCCAGCAGTCAAGTGGAACTGATTTGTGAAGCTTTCTTT; J gene: TRBJ1-1; V gene: TRBV23-1; D gene: -; clone size: few
CDR3 protein: CASSSPDSLFSYNEQFF; CDR3 DNA: TGTGCCAGCAGCTCCCCCGACAGTTTATTCTCCTACAATGAGCAGTTCTTC; J gene: TRBJ2-1; V gene: TRBV7-2; D gene: -; clone size: medium-sized
CDR3 protein: CASSGTETQYF; CDR3 DNA: TGTGCCAGTTCCGGGACAGAGACCCAGTACTTC; J gene: TRBJ2-5; V gene: TRBV19; D gene: -; clone size: -
CDR3 protein: CVSSIRPGAGDTQYF; CDR3 DNA: TGTGTCAGCAGTATCCGTCCGGGGGCGGGGGATACGCAGTATTTT; J gene: TRBJ2-3; V gene: TRBV27; D gene: -; clone size: once
CDR3 protein: CASSSAVATGQTTDTQYF; CDR3 DNA: TGTGCCAGCAGTTCAGCAGTTGCAACGGGACAGACGACAGATACGCAGTATTTT; J gene: TRBJ2-3; V gene: TRBV28; D gene: TRBD1; clone size: -
CDR3 protein: CASSYVQGRTGAYNEQFF; CDR3 DNA: TGTGCCAGCAGTTACGTTCAGGGGCGGACGGGCGCCTACAATGAGCAGTTCTTC; J gene: TRBJ2-1; V gene: TRBV6-6; D gene: -; clone size: few
CDR3 protein: CSARIGYNRGTSDTPDTQYF; CDR3 DNA: TGCAGTGCCCGGATCGGCTATAATAGGGGGACTAGCGATACCCCAGATACGCAGTATTTT; J gene: TRBJ2-3; V gene: TRBV20-1; D gene: TRBD2; clone size: -
CDR3 protein: CASTTGTGGRETQYF; CDR3 DNA: TGTGCCAGCACCACCGGGACAGGGGGCCGAGAGACCCAGTACTTC; J gene: TRBJ2-5; V gene: TRBV27; D gene: TRBD1; clone size: few
CDR3 protein: CATSVQLSSYNEQFF; CDR3 DNA: TGTGCCACCAGTGTCCAGCTGAGCTCCTACAATGAGCAGTTCTTC; J gene: TRBJ2-1; V gene: TRBV24-1; D gene: -; clone size: -
CDR3 protein: CASSSGVAFF; CDR3 DNA: TGTGCCAGCAGCTCTGGGGTAGCTTTCTTT; J gene: TRBJ1-1; V gene: TRBV7-8; D gene: -; clone size: many
CDR3 protein: CASSASTGGYQPQHF; CDR3 DNA: TGTGCCAGTAGTGCCTCGACAGGGGGCTATCAGCCCCAGCATTTT; J gene: TRBJ1-5; V gene: TRBV19; D gene: TRBD1; clone size: -
CDR3 protein: CASSLRPGEGQETQYF; CDR3 DNA: TGTGCCAGCAGTTTAAGGCCAGGGGAGGGTCAAGAGACCCAGTACTTC; J gene: TRBJ2-5; V gene: TRBV28; D gene: -; clone size: few
CDR3 protein: CASSFLKGFGNQPQHF; CDR3 DNA: TGTGCCAGCAGCTTTTTAAAGGGGTTTGGCAATCAGCCCCAGCATTTT; J gene: TRBJ1-5; V gene: TRBV28; D gene: -; clone size: many
CDR3 protein: CASSYFKGGNPYGYTF; CDR3 DNA: TGTGCCAGCAGTTATTTCAAGGGAGGAAACCCTTATGGCTACACCTTC; J gene: TRBJ1-2; V gene: TRBV6-2/TRBV6-3; D gene: -; clone size: -
CDR3 protein: CASSPRGLNSPLHF; CDR3 DNA: TGTGCCAGCAGCCCCCGCGGTCTCAATTCACCCCTCCACTTT; J gene: TRBJ1-6; V gene: TRBV7-6; D gene: -; clone size: many
CDR3 protein: CASNLPPDTQYF; CDR3 DNA: TGTGCCAGCAACCTCCCCCCAGATACGCAGTATTTT; J gene: TRBJ2-3; V gene: TRBV7-9; D gene: -; clone size: few
CDR3 protein: CASSSTVTSAHELFF; CDR3 DNA: TGTGCCAGCAGCTCCACCGTGACTAGCGCTCATGAGCTGTTTTTT; J gene: TRBJ2-2; V gene: TRBV7-9; D gene: TRBD2; clone size: many
CDR3 protein: CASGPSYNEQFF; CDR3 DNA: TGTGCCTCTGGGCCATCCTACAATGAGCAGTTCTTC; J gene: TRBJ2-1; V gene: TRBV12-3/TRBV12-4; D gene: -; clone size: -
CDR3 protein: CASSLLRDGYTF; CDR3 DNA: TGTGCCAGCAGCTTACTTAGGGACGGCTACACCTTC; J gene: TRBJ1-2; V gene: TRBV7-9; D gene: -; clone size: -
CDR3 protein: CASSEVGSSTEAFF; CDR3 DNA: TGTGCCAGCAGTGAGGTAGGGTCGAGTACTGAAGCTTTCTTT; J gene: TRBJ1-1; V gene: TRBV6-1; D gene: -; clone size: few
CDR3 protein: CTSSKGLAGGYEQFF; CDR3 DNA: TGTACCAGCAGCAAGGGACTAGCGGGGGGCTATGAGCAGTTCTTC; J gene: TRBJ2-1; V gene: TRBV7-9; D gene: TRBD2; clone size: -
CDR3 protein: CASSFLPGATAEAFF; CDR3 DNA: TGTGCCAGCAGCTTTTTGCCGGGGGCGACGGCTGAAGCTTTCTTT; J gene: TRBJ1-1; V gene: TRBV7-6; D gene: -; clone size: few
CDR3 protein: CASSLEGQGFSTDTQYF; CDR3 DNA: TGTGCCAGCAGCTTAGAGGGACAGGGGTTCAGCACAGATACGCAGTATTTT; J gene: TRBJ2-3; V gene: TRBV7-2; D gene: TRBD1; clone size: few
CDR3 protein: CASSLLNTEAFF; CDR3 DNA: TGTGCCAGCAGCCTTTTGAACACTGAAGCTTTCTTT; J gene: TRBJ1-1; V gene: TRBV7-9; D gene: -; clone size: many
CDR3 protein: CASSLERGLEPQHF; CDR3 DNA: TGTGCCAGCAGCCTTGAACGGGGGTTGGAGCCCCAGCATTTT; J gene: TRBJ1-5; V gene: TRBV4-2; D gene: -; clone size: -
CDR3 protein: CATSDPTLPAGTGGLSAYNEQFF; CDR3 DNA: TGTGCCACCAGTGATCCCACCCTCCCGGCCGGGACAGGGGGCCTTTCGGCATACAATGAGCAGTTCTTC; J gene: TRBJ2-1; V gene: TRBV24-1; D gene: TRBD1; clone size: -
CDR3 protein: CASSYSRDSNTGELFF; CDR3 DNA: TGTGCCAGCAGCTATTCCAGGGATTCGAACACCGGGGAGCTGTTTTTT; J gene: TRBJ2-2; V gene: TRBV7-6; D gene: -; clone size: -
CDR3 protein: CASSSPRDRATNEKLFF; CDR3 DNA: TGTGCCAGCAGCTCGCCTCGGGACCGTGCAACTAATGAAAAACTGTTTTTT; J gene: TRBJ1-4; V gene: TRBV7-9; D gene: -; clone size: few
CDR3 protein: CASSPIQGREVTEAFF; CDR3 DNA: TGTGCCAGCAGTCCTATACAGGGGCGTGAAGTCACTGAAGCTTTCTTT; J gene: TRBJ1-1; V gene: TRBV27; D gene: TRBD1; clone size: few
CDR3 protein: CASSLLSGGDTQYF; CDR3 DNA: TGTGCCAGCAGCCTCCTTTCGGGGGGGGATACGCAGTATTTT; J gene: TRBJ2-3; V gene: TRBV7-6; D gene: TRBD2; clone size: many
CDR3 protein: CASSLDWTYPRETQYF; CDR3 DNA: TGTGCCAGCAGCTTAGACTGGACATACCCTCGAGAGACCCAGTACTTC; J gene: TRBJ2-5; V gene: TRBV7-6; D gene: -; clone size: -
CDR3 protein: CASGFPRGELGYTF; CDR3 DNA: TGTGCTAGTGGTTTTCCCAGGGGGGAGCTGGGCTACACCTTC; J gene: TRBJ1-2; V gene: TRBV12-5; D gene: TRBD1; clone size: -
CDR3 protein: CASSYGVGGQPQHF; CDR3 DNA: TGTGCCAGCAGTTATGGAGTCGGGGGACAGCCCCAGCATTTT; J gene: TRBJ1-5; V gene: TRBV27; D gene: -; clone size: once
CDR3 protein: CASSSRGQGGYGYTF; CDR3 DNA: TGTGCCAGCAGCTCGAGAGGACAGGGAGGCTATGGCTACACCTTC; J gene: TRBJ1-2; V gene: TRBV7-9; D gene: TRBD1; clone size: few
CDR3 protein: CASNPQGRTEAFF; CDR3 DNA: TGTGCCAGCAACCCCCAGGGGAGGACTGAAGCTTTCTTT; J gene: TRBJ1-1; V gene: TRBV6-6; D gene: -; clone size: few
CDR3 protein: CASSLVGPSGVQPQHF; CDR3 DNA: TGCGCCAGCAGCTTGGTGGGACCTTCAGGGGTTCAGCCCCAGCATTTT; J gene: TRBJ1-5; V gene: TRBV5-1; D gene: -; clone size: few
CDR3 protein: CASRIPTVPGQGRSSYEQYF; CDR3 DNA: TGTGCCAGCAGAATCCCCACCGTCCCGGGACAGGGTCGGAGCTCCTACGAGCAGTACTTC; J gene: TRBJ2-7; V gene: TRBV27; D gene: TRBD1; clone size: -
CDR3 protein: CASSLGTGEFGGYTF; CDR3 DNA: TGTGCCAGCAGCCTTGGGACAGGGGAATTCGGTGGCTACACCTTC; J gene: TRBJ1-2; V gene: TRBV7-2; D gene: TRBD1; clone size: many
CDR3 protein: CASSQDSPAGANVLTF; CDR3 DNA: TGTGCCAGCAGCCAGGACAGCCCCGCCGGGGCCAACGTCCTGACTTTC; J gene: TRBJ2-6; V gene: TRBV7-9; D gene: -; clone size: few
CDR3 protein: CASSLVGGITGINKEYGYTF; CDR3 DNA: TGTGCCAGCAGCTTAGTGGGTGGGATTACGGGGATCAACAAAGAGTATGGCTACACCTTC; J gene: TRBJ1-2; V gene: TRBV7-2; D gene: -; clone size: many
CDR3 protein: CASSTGGDGYTF; CDR3 DNA: TGTGCCAGCAGCACAGGGGGCGATGGCTACACCTTC; J gene: TRBJ1-2; V gene: TRBV7-9; D gene: TRBD1; clone size: -
CDR3 protein: CATSGGLTDSGNTIYF; CDR3 DNA: TGTGCCACCAGCGGAGGATTGACAGACTCTGGAAACACCATATATTTT; J gene: TRBJ1-3; V gene: TRBV15; D gene: -; clone size: few
CDR3 protein: CATRLAGPYNEQFF; CDR3 DNA: TGTGCCACCCGACTAGCGGGGCCCTACAATGAGCAGTTCTTC; J gene: TRBJ2-1; V gene: TRBV6-2/TRBV6-3; D gene: TRBD2; clone size: -
CDR3 protein: CASSPLPRGAEAFF; CDR3 DNA: TGTGCCAGCAGCCCCCTCCCTCGGGGCGCTGAAGCTTTCTTT; J gene: TRBJ1-1; V gene: TRBV27; D gene: -; clone size: -